These 20 T cell receptor beta chains share one sample of origin, sequenced in a study of PD-L1 blockade in urothelial cancer. Only in-frame clones appear in the TCRdb table, and some are missing; sequencing was by immunoSEQ multiplex PCR. The table records about 15,000 clones, more than 75% of them present only once. Material: PBMCs, obtained around atezolizumab (anti-PD-L1) treatment. These receptors were collected from a man aged 65 to 85 with urothelial cancer.

The chain employs TRBV4-2 and TRBJ1-6; 8 bases map to TRBD1. CDR1 is LGHNA, CDR2 YNFKEQ, per germline. The CDR3 is made up of 15 amino acids. The V gene end was trimmed by 2 bases and the J gene end by 8 bases; junction bases not matched to a gene: 5. The CDR3, as DNA: TGTGCCAGCAGCCAACAGGGGGCGCGGGATTCACCCCTCCACTTT. This translates into CASSQQGARDSPLHF.

This rearrangement joins TRBV19 to TRBJ2-7, with a weak D call TRBD1 (6 bases). V lost 5 bases and J 0 bases, leaving 14 bases between the germline ends. The V gene's germline CDR1 is LNHDA and CDR2 SQIVND (reference sequence). The CDR3 extends over 15 amino acids. CDR3 amino acids: CASSSDRTYSYEQYF. Here the CDR3 DNA reads TGTGCCAGTAGTTCCGACAGGACGTACTCCTACGAGCAGTACTTC.

V usage is TRBV6-6 and J usage is TRBJ1-4; 9 bases match TRBD1. The CDR3 totals 15 residues. Germline loops: CDR1 MNHNY, CDR2 SVGAGI (reference sequence). Germline trimming cut 5 bases from V and 8 bases from J; bases unmatched to any gene: 9. The DNA of the CDR3 is TGTGCCAGCAGTACCAACAGGGGGCGGAGCGAAAAACTGTTTTTT. This gives the protein CASSTNRGRSEKLFF.

The chain uses TRBV19 and TRBJ1-1; a weak D match, TRBD1 (5 bases). There are 14 residues in the CDR3. Germline V CDR1 and CDR2: LNHDA, SQIVND (reference sequence). The ends were cut back, 1 base at V and 5 bases at J, with 11 bases in the middle. The CDR3 loop reads CASSIVSGETEAFF. The CDR3 coding sequence is TGTGCCAGTAGTATAGTTTCGGGGGAGACTGAAGCTTTCTTT. The full variable domain, rest sourced from reference TRBV19 and TRBJ1-1, is DGGITQSPKYLFRKEGQNVTLSCEQNLNHDAMYWYRQDPGQGLRLIYYSQIVNDFQKGDIAEGYSVSREKKESFPLTVTSAQKNPTAFYLCASSIVSGETEAFFGQGTRLTVV.

This chain links TRBV14 with TRBJ2-2; D is unclear. CDR1 and CDR2 from the germline V gene are SGHDN and FVKESK. Trimming cost V 4 bases and J 2 bases, with 17 bases left between them. The CDR3 is 17 residues long. The CDR3 loop is CASSPTPPGRNTGELFF. As DNA, the CDR3 is TGTGCCAGCAGCCCCACCCCTCCAGGTCGAAACACCGGGGAGCTGTTTTTT.

The chain has TRBV7-8 and TRBJ2-7; D possibly corresponds to TRBD2 (7 bases). The germline V gene encodes CDR1 SGHVS and CDR2 FQNEAQ. Trimming took 8 bases from V and 5 from J, leaving 19 bases between them. The CDR3 contains 14 residues. Written as DNA, the CDR3 is TGTGCCAGCCGCCCGCGGGGGCGCCCTCACGAGCAGTACTTC. Its protein product is CASRPRGRPHEQYF.

This clone showed up just a few times. The rearrangement links TRBV30 to TRBJ1-5; D perhaps matches TRBD1 (6 bases). Between the trimmed V and J ends, which lost 1 base and 7 bases, there was a span of 11 bases. The CDR3 sequence is 13 residues long. In germline, CDR1 is GTSNPN, CDR2 SVGIG (reference sequence). DNA of the CDR3: TGTGCCTGGAGTGGCCAGGGGTTCCAGCCCCAGCATTTT. This encodes CAWSGQGFQPQHF.

This clone was seen more than once but under ten times. The gene calls are TRBV5-1 and TRBJ2-7; 8 nucleotides align to TRBD2. The junction had 6 bases not matched to a gene; V was cut back by 4 bases and J by 3 bases. From germline, CDR1 is SGHRS and CDR2 YFSETQ. CDR3 length equals 14 residues. The CDR3 sequence is CASSPGSGGYEQYF. The CDR3 DNA follows: TGCGCCAGCAGCCCCGGCAGCGGGGGCTACGAGCAGTACTTC.

V is TRBV6-4 and J is TRBJ2-3; TRBD2 agrees at 7 bases. Trimming at V came to 7 bases and at J to 3 bases, leaving 10 bases not matched to a gene. Germline V gives CDR1 MRHNA, CDR2 SNTAGT. CDR3 length: 15 amino acids. The CDR3 DNA follows: TGTGCCAGCATTGCGATGAGGGGAGGGACAGATACGCAGTATTTT. Translation gives CASIAMRGGTDTQYF.

V and J are TRBV10-3 and TRBJ1-3; D ambiguous. CDR1 and CDR2 from the germline V gene are ENHRY and SYGVKD. The CDR3 has 14 amino acids. Trimming cost V 7 bases and J 0 bases, with 10 bases left between them. The CDR3 DNA reads as TGTGCCATCACACAGACCCTCTCTGGAAACACCATATATTTT. Translated: CAITQTLSGNTIYF.

The J gene is TRBJ1-5, the V gene TRBV5-1; the D is unclear. The CDR3 has 17 residues. Trimming shortened V by 6 bases and J by 1 base, and 20 bases separated the two germline ends. The germline CDR1 and CDR2 sequences are SGHRS and YFSETQ. The CDR3 reads CASTRTLNRESNQPQHF. The CDR3 DNA reads TGCGCCAGCACACGAACCCTTAACAGAGAGAGCAATCAGCCCCAGCATTTT.

V gene TRBV27 combines with J gene TRBJ1-3; D may be TRBD1 (6 bases). The CDR3 loop spans 16 amino acids. In germline, CDR1 is MNHEY, CDR2 SMNVEV (reference sequence). Deletions cut 2 bases from V and 5 bases from J, with 16 bases between. CDR3 sequence reads: CASSLTGGGRRNTIYF. In nucleotides, the CDR3 is TGTGCCAGCAGTTTAACTGGGGGCGGTCGACGAAACACCATATATTTT.

V gene TRBV27 combines with J gene TRBJ2-7, with a weak D call TRBD2 (6 bases). The ends were cut back, 10 bases at V and 3 bases at J, with 13 bases in the middle. Germline CDR1 is MNHEY and CDR2 is SMNVEV (reference sequence). The CDR3 is 12 amino acids. The CDR3 DNA sequence: TGTGCCATTGGGACTTGGGGCTACGAGCAGTACTTC. It yields the protein CAIGTWGYEQYF.

The chain is built from TRBV9 and TRBJ2-7; D may be TRBD2 (5 bases). The germline V and J ends were trimmed by 5 bases and 0 bases, with 18 bases remaining between them. CDR3 length: 16 amino acids. Per germline, CDR1 SGDLS and CDR2 YYNGEE. CDR3 protein: CASSAGLRDNSYEQYF. The DNA for the CDR3 is TGTGCCAGCAGTGCCGGACTGAGAGACAACTCCTACGAGCAGTACTTC.

The chain combines TRBV6-5 with TRBJ1-6; 9 bases line up with TRBD1. The CDR3 runs 15 residues. The V segment lost 4 bases and the J segment 6 bases; nucleotides outside the gene matches: 4. In germline, CDR1 is MNHEY, CDR2 SVGAGI. The CDR3 nucleotides are TGTGCCAGCAGTTTGACAGGGGGTCCTAATTCACCCCTCCACTTT. It codes for CASSLTGGPNSPLHF.

This clone appeared a single time. The same CDR3 also results from other DNA sequences found in this sample. This chain links TRBV10-3 with TRBJ2-1, with D maybe TRBD1 (6 bases). The CDR3 spans 11 residues. From germline, CDR1 is ENHRY and CDR2 SYGVKD. Trimming took 6 bases from V and 6 from J, leaving 6 bases between them. CDR3 nucleotides: TGTGCCATCAGCAGGGGCAATGAGCAGTTCTTC. This sequence encodes CAISRGNEQFF.

The V call is TRBV20-1, the J call TRBJ2-3; possible D gene TRBD2, 5 bases. This CDR3 comprises 11 residues. CDR1 is DFQATT and CDR2 is SNEGSKA in the germline V gene (reference sequence). V lost 3 bases and J 6 bases, leaving 7 bases between the germline ends. The CDR3 coding sequence is TGCAGTGCTAGGAGAGGGGATACGCAGTATTTT. This sequence encodes CSARRGDTQYF.

The J gene is TRBJ1-6, the V gene TRBV2; 10 bases line up with TRBD1. Germline CDR1 SNHLY, CDR2 FYNNEI. The CDR3 runs 15 residues. V trimming: 6 bases; J trimming: 1 base; junction bases outside the gene matches: 0. CDR3 protein: CASRGQGSYNSPLHF. CDR3 sequence (DNA): TGTGCCAGCAGGGGACAGGGGTCCTATAATTCACCCCTCCACTTT.

The V and J genes are TRBV7-8 and TRBJ1-1; tentatively, D is TRBD1 (6 bases). Looked up from germline, CDR1 is SGHVS and CDR2 is FQNEAQ. This CDR3 is built from 15 residues. V was shortened by 1 base and J by 0 bases, with 9 bases between the two germline ends. The CDR3 sequence is CASSLEGGLNTEAFF. The CDR3 DNA follows: TGTGCCAGCAGCTTAGAGGGGGGGTTGAACACTGAAGCTTTCTTT.

V is TRBV6-5 and J is TRBJ2-7; possibly TRBD1 for D (5 bases). Germline lookup yields CDR1 MNHEY and CDR2 SVGAGI. The germline V and J ends were trimmed by 0 bases and 2 bases, with 14 bases remaining between them. The CDR3 runs 16 residues. The CDR3 DNA reads as TGTGCCAGCAGTTACTCAGCAGGGTCAAATGCCTACGAGCAGTACTTC. Translation gives CASSYSAGSNAYEQYF.